The present T cell receptor (beta chain) was sequenced within a study of T cells expressing NK-cell markers. Germline V gene lookup returns CDR1 MNHNS and CDR2 SASEGT. The CDR3 contains 15 residues. TCRdb reanalyzed the 5' RACE reads, giving one entry per CDR3 protein sequence and no DNA. The specimen's table records 440,000 or so distinct CDR3 sequences. Sequenced sample: blood T cells: a sorted CD56 or NKG2C T cell subset, CD4+ or CD8+ T cells, or bulk PBMC T cells (not recorded which). V is TRBV6-1 and J is TRBJ2-7; the D call from TCRdb, TRBD1, cannot be confirmed without DNA. The receptor's source is a woman between 18 and 70 years old in good health. CDR3 region: CASRQGAGNFYEQYF.